Presented here are 21 T cell receptor beta chains from one specimen sequenced in a study of blood T cell repertoires in COVID-19. Profiling relied on immunoSEQ multiplex PCR, and the TCRdb table lists in-frame clones only, not all of them. Of 60,000 to 90,000 clones listed, more than 75% are singletons. The sample consisted of peripheral blood. These receptors were obtained from a man in his sixties with COVID-19, enrolled during active disease.

The chain joins TRBV12-1 to TRBJ2-1; the listed D gene, TRBD2, was not tested against the DNA. TRBV12-1 is a listed pseudogene. The CDR3 has 18 residues. CDR3 nucleotides: TGTGCCAGCAGCTTTACCTCCTGCCTAACGCGGGGGGCCAATGAGCAGTTCTTC. It specifies CASSFTSCLTRGANEQFF.

The chain carries TRBV28 and TRBJ1-1; TRBD1 matches 9 bases. V shed 6 bases and J 0 bases; nucleotides not matched to a gene: 8. In germline, CDR1 is MDHEN, CDR2 SYDVKM. CDR3 size: 16 residues. Here the CDR3 DNA reads TGTGCCAGCAGCACAGGGGGCGAGTTGATGAACACTGAAGCTTTCTTT. It yields the protein CASSTGGELMNTEAFF.

The V and J genes are TRBV18 and TRBJ1-1; TRBD1 is a possible D gene (6 bases). Germline V gene data show CDR1 as KGHSH and CDR2 as LQKENI. The CDR3 is 13 amino acids. The V and J ends lost 3 bases and 3 bases respectively, with 8 bases between them. The CDR3 sequence: CASSPTGYTEAFF. The CDR3 nucleotides read TGTGCCAGCTCACCTACAGGGTACACTGAAGCTTTCTTT.

V and J are TRBV30 and TRBJ1-2; D is perhaps TRBD1 (6 bases). V shed 1 base and J shed 4 bases, with 19 bases lying between them. This CDR3 has 16 residues. Germline-derived CDR1 and CDR2 are GTSNPN and SVGIG (reference sequence). This CDR3 is CAWSGRGGGSFYGYTF. The CDR3 DNA sequence: TGTGCCTGGAGTGGCCGGGGAGGGGGGTCCTTCTATGGCTACACCTTC. Together with reference TRBV30 and TRBJ1-2, the CDR3 gives the full variable domain: SQTIHQWPATLVQPVGSPLSLECTVEGTSNPNLYWYRQAAGRGLQLLFYSVGIGQISSEVPQNLSASRPQDRQFILSSKKLLLSDSGFYLCAWSGRGGGSFYGYTFGSGTRLTVV.

The chain combines TRBV21-1 with TRBJ2-2; TRBD2, the table's D call, lacks a check against the DNA. TRBV21-1 is classified as a pseudogene. The CDR3 runs 20 residues. As DNA, the CDR3 is TGTGCCAGCAGCAAAGTCCCAATACGGGGGTGGAGGGTCGGCACCGGGGAGCTGTTTTTT. This encodes CASSKVPIRGWRVGTGELFF.

The chain has TRBV27 and TRBJ1-2; TRBD1 matches 7 bases. This CDR3 is 15 amino acids long. The germline CDR1 and CDR2 sequences are MNHEY and SMNVEV (reference sequence). The junction had 9 bases not matched to a gene; V was cut back by 6 bases and J by 2 bases. The CDR3 is CASSPWDRNNYGYTF. CDR3 DNA sequence: TGTGCCAGCAGCCCCTGGGACAGAAACAACTATGGCTACACCTTC.

The rearrangement uses TRBV27 and TRBJ2-7, with D perhaps matching TRBD2 (6 bases). V lost 5 bases to trimming and J lost 3 bases, with 11 bases between them. The CDR3 runs to 13 residues. Germline CDR1 is MNHEY and CDR2 is SMNVEV (reference sequence). CDR3 sequence: CASSPTSSYEQYF. The CDR3 nucleotides read TGTGCCAGCAGTCCAACTAGCAGCTACGAGCAGTACTTC.

The rearrangement uses TRBV10-3 and TRBJ2-3; the match to TRBD2 covers 10 bases. From germline, CDR1 is ENHRY and CDR2 SYGVKD. The CDR3 sequence is 17 residues long. The ends lost 0 bases at V and 0 bases at J; junction bases unmatched: 3. CDR3 region: CAISESERGGSTDTQYF. The CDR3 DNA is TGTGCCATCAGTGAGTCGGAGCGGGGGGGTAGCACAGATACGCAGTATTTT.

The sample holds one count of this clone. V usage is TRBV7-3 and J usage is TRBJ1-6; 7 nucleotides agree with TRBD1. CDR3 length: 14 amino acids. V was clipped by 2 bases and J by 6 bases; unmatched bases: 1. Per the germline V gene, CDR1 is SGHTA and CDR2 is FQGTGA. CDR3 in amino acids: CASSLGDSNSPLHF. In nucleotides, the CDR3 is TGTGCCAGCAGCTTAGGGGACAGTAATTCACCCCTCCACTTT. Based on the CDR3 plus reference TRBV7-3 and TRBJ1-6, the full variable domain is GAGVSQTPSNKVTEKGKYVELRCDPISGHTALYWYRQSLGQGPEFLIYFQGTGAADDSGLPNDRFFAVRPEGSVSTLKIQRTERGDSAVYLCASSLGDSNSPLHFGNGTRLTVT.

A remark on this clone: This sample includes further DNA sequences coding for the same CDR3. The V call is TRBV9, the J call TRBJ2-1; 7 nucleotides align to TRBD1. Germline CDR1 and CDR2: SGDLS and YYNGEE. The CDR3 has 15 residues. The V and J ends lost 3 bases and 0 bases, in that order; junction bases with no gene match: 3. CDR3 amino acids: CASSETGNSYNEQFF. CDR3 bases: TGTGCCAGCAGCGAGACAGGGAACTCCTACAATGAGCAGTTCTTC.

This clone was counted once. CDR3 region: CASSEPRQGIYEQYF. CDR3 nucleotides: TGCGCCAGCAGTGAGCCGCGACAGGGGATCTACGAGCAGTACTTC. V and J are TRBV10-2 and TRBJ2-7; TRBD1 aligns across 8 bases. Germline-derived CDR1 and CDR2 are WSHSY and SAAADI. This CDR3 spans 15 amino acids. Germline trimming cut 2 bases from V and 3 bases from J; bases unmatched to any gene: 6.

V is TRBV6-6 and J is TRBJ1-2; tentatively, D is TRBD1 (6 bases). The CDR3 loop spans 13 amino acids. Germline CDR1 and CDR2: MNHNY and SVGAGI (reference sequence). Trimming stripped 5 bases from V and 4 bases from J, with 11 bases between. The CDR3 DNA sequence: TGTGCCAGCAGTACAGGACAGCGCTATGGCTACACCTTC. Its translation is CASSTGQRYGYTF.

The chain has TRBV27 and TRBJ1-2; 10 nucleotides agree with TRBD1. V gave up 4 bases and J gave up 7 bases; unmatched junction bases: 6. The CDR3 loop spans 14 amino acids. In germline, CDR1 is MNHEY, CDR2 SMNVEV (reference sequence). Written as DNA, the CDR3 is TGTGCCAGCAGTTACGGGACAGGGGCGGGTGGCTACACCTTC. Protein: CASSYGTGAGGYTF.

This clone occurred a few times. The chain links TRBV19 to TRBJ2-1; the D is unclear. V was cut by 6 bases and J by 4 bases, with 10 bases left in between. This CDR3 is 13 amino acids long. CDR1 and CDR2 from the germline V gene are LNHDA and SQIVND (reference sequence). Here the CDR3 DNA reads TGTGCCAGTAGCATTCAGACATACAATGAGCAGTTCTTC. Translated: CASSIQTYNEQFF.

In this sample, this clone turned up a few times. The rearrangement uses TRBV6-5 and TRBJ1-2; the D gene is possibly TRBD1 (5 bases). CDR1 is MNHEY and CDR2 is SVGAGI in the germline V gene. This CDR3 comprises 15 residues. The ends were cut back, 6 bases at V and 3 bases at J, with 17 bases in the middle. In DNA, the CDR3 is TGTGCCAGCAGACCCAATGGCGCCAGGGACTATGGCTACACCTTC. It translates to CASRPNGARDYGYTF.

The chain joins TRBV7-3 to TRBJ1-2; the D gene is possibly TRBD1 (6 bases). The CDR3 consists of 13 residues. From germline, CDR1 is SGHTA and CDR2 FQGTGA. With 5 bases removed from V and 7 bases from J, the gap between germline ends came to 14 bases. The chain's CDR3 is CASSRQGSSGYTF. DNA for the CDR3: TGTGCCAGCAGCCGCCAGGGGTCCTCTGGCTACACCTTC.

This chain connects TRBV7-6 to TRBJ2-1; D remains unclear. CDR3 size: 15 residues. V lost 5 bases to trimming and J lost 2 bases, with 13 bases between them. Germline lookup yields CDR1 SGHVS and CDR2 FNYEAQ. As DNA, the CDR3 is TGTGCCAGCAGCCACCACTACGACCCCTACAATGAGCAGTTCTTC. It encodes CASSHHYDPYNEQFF.

This chain connects TRBV6-5 to TRBJ1-1; D perhaps matches TRBD1 (6 bases). The CDR3 sequence is 13 residues long. Trimming pared 5 bases from V and 1 base from J, leaving 8 bases between. Looked up from germline, CDR1 is MNHEY and CDR2 is SVGAGI. CDR3 region: CASSRGGNTEAFF. CDR3 in DNA: TGTGCCAGCAGTAGGGGGGGGAACACTGAAGCTTTCTTT.

This chain links TRBV3-1 (or the pseudogene TRBV3-2) with TRBJ2-1, with 11 nucleotides matching TRBD2. In germline, CDR1 is LGHDT, CDR2 YNNKEL (reference sequence). This CDR3 contains 15 residues. Germline trimming cut 3 bases from V and 3 bases from J; bases unmatched to any gene: 1. CDR3: CASSHGTSGYNEQFF. CDR3 coding DNA: TGTGCCAGCAGCCATGGGACTAGCGGCTACAATGAGCAGTTCTTC.

This chain connects TRBV5-1 to TRBJ2-7; 8 positions match TRBD2. Per germline, CDR1 SGHRS and CDR2 YFSETQ. V lost 0 bases to trimming and J lost 3 bases; unmatched junction nucleotides: 5. The CDR3 is 15 residues long. The CDR3 spells CASSLASGSFYEQYF. As DNA, the CDR3 is TGCGCCAGCAGCTTGGCGAGCGGGAGTTTCTACGAGCAGTACTTC.

The genes are TRBV7-7 and TRBJ2-7; 7 nucleotides align to TRBD1. V lost 3 bases and J lost 0; bases outside the gene matches: 5. The germline V gene encodes CDR1 SSHAT and CDR2 FNYEAQ (reference sequence). The CDR3 spans 15 residues. CDR3 sequence: CASSLGRGSSYEQYF. The CDR3 nucleotides read TGTGCCAGCAGCTTGGGCAGGGGGAGCTCCTACGAGCAGTACTTC.